This TCR beta chain was recorded in a study of blood T cell repertoires in COVID-19. Study details: Collection of acute and convalescent COVID-19 samples took place in the United States, Italy and Spain. In each case, the material was cDNA or gDNA derived from T cells, B-cell-depleted T cells, or PBMCs.

The sample holds one count of this clone. The same CDR3 also results from other DNA sequences found in this sample. V was shortened by 6 bases and J by 3 bases, with 9 bases between the two germline ends. This CDR3 comprises 13 residues. Sequencing was performed with immunoSEQ multiplex PCR; in TCRdb, only in-frame clones are kept and a portion is missing. This table holds approximately 190,000 clones, around nine tenths found once. The J gene is TRBJ1-5, the V gene TRBV12-3 or TRBV12-4, with D tentatively TRBD1 (6 bases). The source of this sequence is a man aged 45-65 years with acute or convalescent COVID-19. Sequencing was performed on peripheral blood. DNA for the CDR3: TGTGCCAGCAGCCAGGGGATCAATCAGCCCCAGCATTTT. Protein product: CASSQGINQPQHF.